This entry lists 11 T cell receptor beta chains sequenced from one sample in a study of blood T cell repertoires in COVID-19. TCRdb's copy holds only in-frame clones and misses some; the assay was immunoSEQ multiplex PCR. The sample consists of about 150,000 clones, roughly nine tenths of them appearing once. Sequencing used peripheral blood. Receptor source: a woman aged 70-85 years with acute or convalescent COVID-19.

J is TRBJ1-5 and V is TRBV7-9; D is unclear. The CDR3 length is 18 residues. V was trimmed by 1 base and J by 1 base, leaving 17 bases between them. Per the germline V gene, CDR1 is SEHNR and CDR2 is FQNEAQ (reference sequence). CDR3 residues: CASSLGYPIGGSNQPQHF. CDR3 bases: TGTGCCAGCAGCTTAGGTTACCCTATTGGCGGAAGCAATCAGCCCCAGCATTTT. The variable domain in full, completed from reference TRBV7-9 and TRBJ1-5, reads DTGVSQNPRHKITKRGQNVTFRCDPISEHNRLYWYRQTLGQGPEFLTYFQNEAQLEKSRLLSDRFSAERPKGSFSTLEIQRTEQGDSAMYLCASSLGYPIGGSNQPQHFGDGTRLSIL.

This clone showed up just a few times. The V gene is TRBV7-2, the J gene TRBJ1-3; D remains unclear. Germline V gene sequence: CDR1 SGHTA, CDR2 FQGNSA. CDR3 length: 12 residues. V lost 6 bases and J 4 bases, leaving 7 bases between the germline ends. The CDR3 DNA reads TGTGCCAGCAGGGCATCCGGAAACACCATATATTTT. Amino acids: CASRASGNTIYF.

This clone occurred once. The J gene is TRBJ1-3, the V gene TRBV7-2; 9 bases map to TRBD1. Germline V gene lookup returns CDR1 SGHTA and CDR2 FQGNSA. The CDR3 runs to 19 residues. Losses at the gene ends were 0 bases for V and 0 bases for J; bases not matched to a gene: 9. The CDR3: CASSLASRTGDFSGNTIYF. Written as DNA, the CDR3 is TGTGCCAGCAGCTTAGCATCACGGACAGGGGACTTCTCTGGAAACACCATATATTTT.

This clone was counted only a few times. This sequence joins TRBV19 and TRBJ1-1; D is unclear. Germline V gene data show CDR1 as LNHDA and CDR2 as SQIVND (reference sequence). Trimming pared 3 bases from V and 1 base from J, leaving 3 bases between. There are 12 residues in the CDR3. The CDR3 DNA reads TGTGCCAGTAGTATCGGGAACACTGAAGCTTTCTTT. Translated: CASSIGNTEAFF.

The rearrangement links TRBV27 to TRBJ2-3; 7 nucleotides line up with TRBD1. V lost 0 bases and J lost 1; bases outside the gene matches: 7. The CDR3 has 17 amino acids. Germline V gene sequence: CDR1 MNHEY, CDR2 SMNVEV (reference sequence). This CDR3 is CASSLSVTGTGTDTQYF. DNA of the CDR3: TGTGCCAGCAGTTTATCCGTCACCGGGACAGGCACAGATACGCAGTATTTT.

V and J are TRBV6-8 and TRBJ1-6, with no clear D. V was clipped by 2 bases and J by 0 bases, with 8 bases between them. The CDR3 extends over 16 amino acids. Germline V gives CDR1 MNHGY, CDR2 SAAAGT. CDR3 nucleotide sequence: TGTGCCAGCAGTTACAGCCGGAGCTCCTATAATTCACCCCTCCACTTT. This encodes CASSYSRSSYNSPLHF.

The chain couples TRBV6-1 to TRBJ1-5, with D tentatively TRBD1 (5 bases). V was trimmed by 3 bases and J by 3 bases, leaving 15 bases between them. Germline V gene sequence: CDR1 MNHNS, CDR2 SASEGT. The CDR3 is 16 amino acids. This CDR3 is CASSDKLGLINQPQHF. The CDR3 DNA reads as TGTGCCAGCAGTGATAAATTGGGGCTCATCAATCAGCCCCAGCATTTT.

This chain uses TRBV5-8 with TRBJ1-5; D is ambiguous. V lost 3 bases, J lost 4 bases, and 11 bases lay in between. The germline CDR1 and CDR2 sequences are SGHTS and YDEGEE. The CDR3 spans 14 residues. The DNA of the CDR3 is TGTGCCAGCAGCTCACCCTCAGGTAATCAGCCCCAGCATTTT. Amino acid sequence: CASSSPSGNQPQHF.

The J gene is TRBJ1-1, the V gene TRBV28, with no clear D. The CDR3 extends over 12 amino acids. Trimming stripped 0 bases from V and 7 bases from J, with 6 bases between. Looked up from germline, CDR1 is MDHEN and CDR2 is SYDVKM. The CDR3 nucleotides read TGTGCCAGCAGTTTATGGGGAGGTGAAGCTTTCTTT. Translation gives CASSLWGGEAFF.

V and J are TRBV4-2 and TRBJ1-4; D remains unclear. This CDR3 has 16 residues. Per germline, CDR1 LGHNA and CDR2 YNFKEQ. Between the trimmed V and J ends, which lost 0 bases and 4 bases, there was a span of 12 bases. This CDR3 is CASSQDRGRVNEKLFF. DNA of the CDR3: TGTGCCAGCAGCCAAGATCGCGGGAGGGTTAATGAAAAACTGTTTTTT.

The count of this clone is one. The V and J genes are TRBV5-3 and TRBJ2-2; tentative D call: TRBD1 (5 bases). TRBV5-3 is given ORF status, its function remaining uncertain. This CDR3 has 17 residues. The V and J ends lost 3 bases and 4 bases respectively, with 19 bases between them. The CDR3 sequence: CARSCSVGAMGTGELFF. CDR3 DNA: TGTGCCAGAAGCTGTTCGGTTGGGGCAATGGGCACCGGGGAGCTGTTTTTT.